Shown below are 8 T cell receptor beta chains from a single sample sequenced in a study of blood T cells in healthy people across ages. Primed by a sample-barcoded 5' primer and a J-beta primer mix, a second PCR proceeded for about 7 to 11 cycles. In TCRdb, the 5' RACE reads were re-called with MiXCR into one record per CDR3 protein. The sample records some 1.5 million distinct CDR3 sequences, 28% being singletons. The sample consisted of blood. The receptors here all came from a woman in her thirties in good health.

This clonotype appeared many times. This chain uses TRBV5-1 with TRBJ2-3; D may match TRBD1 or TRBD2 (5 bases each). In germline, CDR1 is SGHRS, CDR2 YFSETQ. With 6 bases removed from V and 1 base from J, the gap between germline ends came to 12 bases. There are 14 residues in the CDR3. CDR3 in DNA: TGCGCCAGCAATCAGGGTAGCGGCACAGATACGCAGTATTTT. As protein: CASNQGSGTDTQYF.

The V gene is TRBV12-3 or TRBV12-4, the J gene TRBJ1-5; no firm D call. This CDR3 is 13 amino acids long. V was pared by 4 bases and J by 5 bases, with 9 bases between. CDR3 sequence (DNA): TGTGCCAGCAGTTCGACTCATGATCAGCCCCAGCATTTT. Translated, it gives CASSSTHDQPQHF.

This clonotype occurred a few times. The rearrangement joins TRBV10-3 to TRBJ2-3; TRBD1 is a possible D gene (8 bases). The CDR3 is 16 residues long. CDR1 ENHRY and CDR2 SYGVKD come from the germline V gene. V lost 7 bases and J 2 bases, leaving 19 bases between the germline ends. The CDR3 nucleotides read TGTGCCATCATCCACAGGGGGGGGGGCCCCACAGATACGCAGTATTTT. It translates to CAIIHRGGGPTDTQYF.

This clonotype was picked up many times. The chain recombines TRBV10-3 with TRBJ2-3; 8 bases are shared with TRBD1. V was pared by 4 bases and J by 4 bases, with 4 bases of the junction left unmatched. CDR1 ENHRY and CDR2 SYGVKD come from the germline V gene. This CDR3 spans 14 amino acids. The CDR3 DNA reads TGTGCCATCAGTGGGACGGACAGGGCAGATACGCAGTATTTT. Residues: CAISGTDRADTQYF.

This chain links TRBV6-6 with TRBJ1-5; D is undetermined. Per germline, CDR1 MNHNY and CDR2 SVGAGI (reference sequence). The CDR3 sequence is 17 residues long. The V gene lost 0 bases and the J gene lost 5 bases, with 17 bases spanning the gap. This CDR3 is CASSYSSSVRVYQPQHF. The CDR3 nucleotides read TGTGCCAGCAGTTACTCATCTTCAGTAAGGGTGTATCAGCCCCAGCATTTT.

The rearrangement uses TRBV20-1 and TRBJ1-1; D is unclear. Trimming stripped 3 bases from V and 10 bases from J, with 12 bases between. CDR1 and CDR2 (germline): DFQATT, SNEGSKA (reference sequence). This CDR3 has 11 amino acids. This CDR3 is CSASEVVVAFF. CDR3 bases: TGCAGTGCTAGCGAGGTCGTCGTAGCTTTCTTT.

The chain has TRBV20-1 and TRBJ1-2; 7 bases are a match to TRBD1. The germline V gene has CDR1 DFQATT and CDR2 SNEGSKA (reference sequence). V dropped 4 bases and J dropped 2; count of bases not matched to a gene: 10. The CDR3 extends over 15 amino acids. Here the CDR3 reads CSATSGGLANYGYTF. The CDR3 DNA is TGCAGTGCTACATCAGGGGGACTCGCCAACTATGGCTACACCTTC.

This clonotype was observed many times. The chain is built from TRBV29-1 and TRBJ2-1; D may be TRBD1 or TRBD2 (6 bases each). Germline V lookup: CDR1 SQVTM, CDR2 ANQGSEA. Trimming shortened V by 1 base and J by 7 bases, and 11 bases separated the two germline ends. The CDR3 contains 13 residues. The CDR3 loop is CSVEGGADNEQFF. The CDR3 bases are TGCAGCGTTGAAGGGGGGGCTGATAATGAGCAGTTCTTC.